The clone carrying this TCR beta chain showed up many times. Its antigen is not identified. This sample is part of a study of Graves' ophthalmopathy and Graves' hyperthyroidism. Study-level background: The stable label applied to hyperthyroidism with no ophthalmopathy within 18 months of follow-up.

General study results and limits: Blood also carried most expanded thyroid clonotypes exceeding 0.001 frequency.

Enrollment excluded any patients with other autoimmune diseases, uncontrolled infections, pregnancy or lactation. From RNA, the CDR3 regions of TCR beta chains were amplified and sequenced. First-round RT-PCR used HTBI primers; second-round multiplex PCR followed. TCRdb analysed the multiplex PCR reads with MiXCR anew, one entry per CDR3 protein. The sample yields around 590,000 distinct CDR3 sequences, roughly 39% seen once. CDR1 KGHDR and CDR2 SFDVKD come from the germline V gene. This CDR3 region has 17 residues. J was trimmed by 1 base and V by 0 bases; bases with no gene match: 3. The chain combines TRBV24-1 with TRBJ2-2; 8 positions agree with TRBD1. Sequences were obtained from peripheral blood or thyroid tissue (not recorded which). The source of this sequence is an adult man with Graves' hyperthyroidism. CDR3 DNA: TGTGCCACCAGTGATTTGCAGGGGACAGGGAACACCGGGGAGCTGTTTTTT. It codes for CATSDLQGTGNTGELFF.